This T cell receptor (beta chain) is drawn from a study of T-cell reconstitution after alpha-beta-depleted transplantation in children. Worth noting for this clonotype: The target antigen is unknown.

A TCRbeta library incorporating unique molecular identifiers was prepared. TCRdb re-analysed the PCR reads in MiXCR, keeping a single row per CDR3 protein. The sample has more than 400,000 distinct CDR3 sequences, approximately 10% seen once. The CDR3 length is 15 residues. Germline V CDR1 and CDR2: SGHVS, FQNEAQ. Trimming stripped 4 bases from V and 3 bases from J, with 16 bases between. Study conclusions and caveats: About two months after transplant, alpha-beta T cells reportedly came from several hundred expanded graft clones. Some patients' high day-60 TCRbeta diversity was traced to surviving recipient T cells and thymic progenitors. At one year after transplant, newly produced T cells mostly accounted for T-cell counts and diversity.

J is TRBJ2-7 and V is TRBV7-8; either TRBD1 or TRBD2 may supply D (6 bases each). The sequenced sample was PBMCs, mostly from graft donor cells, obtained 180 days after TCRalphabeta/CD19-depleted stem cell transplant. The receptor's source is a female patient aged 2-10 years who had a stem cell transplant for aplastic anemia, so the T cells may come from the graft donor. This CDR3 reads CASSSRGRGHYEQYF. CDR3 in DNA: TGTGCCAGCAGCTCCCGCGGCCGGGGGCACTACGAGCAGTACTTC.